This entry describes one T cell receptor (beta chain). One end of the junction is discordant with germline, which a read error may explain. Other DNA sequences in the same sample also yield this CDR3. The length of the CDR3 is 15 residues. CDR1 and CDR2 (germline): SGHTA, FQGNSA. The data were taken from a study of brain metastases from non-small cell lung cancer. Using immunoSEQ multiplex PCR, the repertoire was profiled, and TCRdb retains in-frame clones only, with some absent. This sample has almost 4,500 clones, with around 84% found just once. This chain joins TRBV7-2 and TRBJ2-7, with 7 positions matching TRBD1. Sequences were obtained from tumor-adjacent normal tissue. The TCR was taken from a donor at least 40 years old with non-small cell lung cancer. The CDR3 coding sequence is TGTGCCAGCAGCCAAAGGGGGAGAGGGGGCAACGAGCAGTACTTT. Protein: CASSQRGRGGNEQYF.